These 9 T cell receptor beta chains originate from one sample sequenced in a study of response to subunit inactivated influenza vaccine. One entry per CDR3 protein results from TCRdb running MiXCR on the RT-PCR reads. The sample shows hundreds of thousands of distinct CDR3 sequences, approximately 12% of them seen only once. The sample in question was PBMCs from blood, obtained on the day of vaccination. These receptors were taken from a man in his forties or fifties who received an inactivated influenza vaccine.

The V gene is TRBV7-9, the J gene TRBJ2-3; D gene ambiguous. Germline-derived CDR1 and CDR2 are SEHNR and FQNEAQ (reference sequence). This CDR3 region has 15 residues. V was clipped by 5 bases and J by 5 bases, with 17 bases between them. CDR3 DNA: TGTGCCAGCAGCCCCACAGAATTTTTTGGAGATACGCAGTATTTT. Its translation: CASSPTEFFGDTQYF.

This clonotype was seen a few times. The DNA for the CDR3 is TGTGCCAGCATCGGGCGACGGGGGGGATACAATGAGCAGTTCTTC. It encodes CASIGRRGGYNEQFF. V and J are TRBV7-2 and TRBJ2-1; TRBD2 aligns across 8 bases. The J segment lost 4 bases and the V segment lost 7 bases, leaving 9 bases of the junction unmatched. The CDR3 runs to 15 residues. Germline values: CDR1 SGHTA, CDR2 FQGNSA.

At least ten counts were recorded for this clonotype. The chain recombines TRBV7-6 with TRBJ2-2; 7 bases are shared with TRBD2. CDR3 length equals 18 residues. Germline CDR1 is SGHVS and CDR2 is FNYEAQ. V trimming: 1 base; J trimming: 0 bases; junction bases outside the gene matches: 8. CDR3 protein: CASSLEVYGGANTGELFF. The CDR3 DNA reads as TGTGCCAGCAGCTTAGAGGTCTATGGGGGGGCGAACACCGGGGAGCTGTTTTTT.

This chain uses TRBV20-1 with TRBJ2-2; maybe TRBD1 (5 bases). With 0 bases removed from V and 0 bases from J, the gap between germline ends came to 11 bases. Per the germline V gene, CDR1 is DFQATT and CDR2 is SNEGSKA (reference sequence). There are 16 residues in the CDR3. Here the CDR3 DNA reads TGCAGTGCTAGAGATTCAGGCAGGGCGAACACCGGGGAGCTGTTTTTT. Translation gives CSARDSGRANTGELFF.

This clonotype was recorded a few times. The chain uses TRBV6-5 and TRBJ2-1; D unresolved. The germline V gene encodes CDR1 MNHEY and CDR2 SVGAGI. The CDR3 extends over 14 amino acids. V gave up 0 bases and J gave up 7 bases, with 10 bases separating them. CDR3 in amino acids: CASSYSSGRNEQFF. The CDR3 bases are TGTGCCAGCAGTTACTCTTCGGGTCGGAATGAGCAGTTCTTC.

CDR3 bases: TGTGCCAGCAAACCCTGGACGTTCAACAATGAGCAGTTCTTC. It translates to CASKPWTFNNEQFF. This chain connects TRBV6-1 to TRBJ2-1; D unresolved. Germline assignment: CDR1 MNHNS and CDR2 SASEGT. The CDR3 is made up of 14 amino acids. V lost 7 bases and J lost 5, with 15 bases in between.

This clonotype showed up many times. The chain combines TRBV5-1 with TRBJ1-6; D might be TRBD1 (5 bases). V shed 0 bases and J shed 9 bases, with 13 bases lying between them. The CDR3 covers 15 residues. Looked up from germline, CDR1 is SGHRS and CDR2 is YFSETQ. The CDR3, as DNA: TGCGCCAGCAGCTTGGATGCGGGGGTGGGTTCACCCCTCCACTTT. Translation gives CASSLDAGVGSPLHF.

The V gene is TRBV4-3, the J gene TRBJ1-2; a possible D gene is TRBD1 (5 bases). Germline-derived CDR1 and CDR2 are LGHNA and YSLEER. The CDR3 runs to 14 residues. V was pared by 0 bases and J by 8 bases, with 13 bases between. CDR3 residues: CASSQDFAGYGYTF. The CDR3 DNA is TGCGCCAGCAGCCAAGATTTCGCAGGGTACGGCTACACCTTC.

This clonotype has a count of ten or more. The rearrangement links TRBV29-1 to TRBJ2-2, with D possibly matching TRBD1 (6 bases). Germline V gene data show CDR1 as SQVTM and CDR2 as ANQGSEA. The CDR3 length is 10 residues. The V end lost 7 bases, the J end lost 11 bases, and 11 bases lay between the germline ends. The CDR3 loop reads CSAGQTELFF. CDR3 bases: TGCAGCGCAGGACAGACAGAGCTGTTTTTT.